Listed below are T cell receptor beta chains from one sample, sequenced in a study of blood T cell repertoires in COVID-19. Clones were read by immunoSEQ multiplex PCR, and TCRdb kept only the in-frame ones, dropping some. The sample has 100,000 to 110,000 clones, just under 80% seen once. The sequenced sample consisted of peripheral blood. The receptors stem from a man between 65 and 85 years old with active or convalescent COVID-19. The CDR3 runs from the conserved cysteine through the conserved F or W.

cdr3_length,v_call,j_call,cdr3_aa
13,TRBV5-5,TRBJ1-2,CASSLVRSYGYTF
16,TRBV7-9,TRBJ2-3,CASSFLGGESTDTQYF
14,TRBV7-2,TRBJ2-7,CASSPRQGAHEQYF
13,TRBV6-2/TRBV6-3,TRBJ2-7,CASSSFGMGEQYF
13,TRBV5-1,TRBJ2-7,CASSSRHAYEQYF
12,TRBV29-1,TRBJ2-7,CSAGQAGSEQYF
13,TRBV13,TRBJ1-2,CASSFGQGTGYTF
12,TRBV28,TRBJ1-1,CASTSTGPEAFF
14,TRBV6-6,TRBJ1-5,CASRPGQPAGPQHF
17,TRBV18,TRBJ1-3,CASSPLGQVTSGNTIYF
16,TRBV4-3,TRBJ1-2,CASSQVVPPGVSGYTF
18,TRBV4-3,TRBJ2-7,CASSQDTATTVPTYEQYF
14,TRBV30,TRBJ2-7,CAWSVPERRYEQYF
16,TRBV6-5,TRBJ2-6,CASSYQRSGGANVLTF
15,TRBV11-2,TRBJ2-5,CASSHSDRGEETQYF
15,TRBV9,TRBJ1-3,CASSLGTTIGNTIYF
14,TRBV27,TRBJ1-5,CASSPGQGLQPQHF
15,TRBV27,TRBJ1-6,CASRERDRVFSPLHF
15,TRBV30,TRBJ1-1,CAWSKQGVAGTEAFF
16,TRBV23-1,TRBJ1-4,CASSRLQGENNEKLFF
15,TRBV10-1,TRBJ2-7,CASSQWDRGSYEQYF
15,TRBV20-1,TRBJ2-3,CSASRRGSGTDTQYF
15,TRBV9,TRBJ2-1,CASSVGTSGGNEQFF
18,TRBV4-3,TRBJ2-3,CASSQDRLVEIMTDTQYF
14,TRBV5-1,TRBJ1-1,CASSYDRVDTEAFF
14,TRBV7-2,TRBJ2-7,CASSLGTGLDEQYF
15,TRBV11-3,TRBJ2-1,CASSSSGRAGNEQFF
15,TRBV29-1,TRBJ2-1,CSVDGAGGLYNEQFF
15,TRBV6-4,TRBJ2-3,CASSLQGHNTDTQYF
15,TRBV30,TRBJ2-2,CACSGLAGETGELFF
15,TRBV5-5,TRBJ1-1,CASSLAGGMNTEAFF
15,TRBV27,TRBJ1-6,CASSQGLFGVSPLHF
13,TRBV27,TRBJ1-1,CASSRQMNTEAFF
15,TRBV21-1,TRBJ1-2,CASSITRGRRYGYTF
16,TRBV7-9,TRBJ2-3,CASSIGSGGATDTQYF
15,TRBV4-2,TRBJ2-7,CASSQEPTGRYEQYF
15,TRBV5-1,TRBJ1-2,CASSLGDRAGYGYTF
18,TRBV3-1/TRBV3-2,TRBJ2-2,CASSFTGLAGGNTGELFF
15,TRBV19,TRBJ1-6,CASRPGGGINSPLHF
13,TRBV29-1,TRBJ2-5,CSADSESSVPQYF
14,TRBV5-4,TRBJ2-2,CASSPGQRGGELFF
16,TRBV6-2/TRBV6-3,TRBJ2-7,CASSYSTSGSPYEQYF
11,TRBV2,TRBJ2-7,CASNPGFEQYF
16,TRBV6-2/TRBV6-3,TRBJ1-5,CASSYAQGTGPQPQHF
15,TRBV7-2,TRBJ2-7,CASSLGGGSSYEQYF
16,TRBV9,TRBJ2-1,CASTPGASGMYNEQFF